These 26 T cell receptor beta chains came from one sample sequenced in a study of blood T cells in healthy people across ages. A sample-barcoded 5' primer and a J-beta primer mix were used in a second PCR of roughly 7 to 11 cycles. TCRdb reprocessed the 5' RACE reads with MiXCR, giving one entry per CDR3 protein. The sample has about 1.1 million distinct CDR3 sequences, around two fifths seen once. Sequenced sample: blood. The receptors derive from a man in his late teens or twenties in good health.

The gene calls are TRBV20-1 and TRBJ2-5; D is tentatively TRBD1 or TRBD2 (5 bases each). Trimming took 1 base from V and 11 from J, leaving 17 bases between them. Germline CDR1 and CDR2: DFQATT and SNEGSKA (reference sequence). The length of the CDR3 is 13 residues. CDR3 loop: CSARGVRVGEQYF. The CDR3, as DNA: TGCAGTGCTAGAGGCGTCAGGGTGGGAGAGCAGTACTTC.

The J gene is TRBJ2-3, the V gene TRBV20-1, with 10 bases fitting TRBD2. The germline gives CDR1 DFQATT, CDR2 SNEGSKA (reference sequence). The ends lost 3 bases at V and 4 bases at J; junction bases unmatched: 10. The CDR3 covers 16 residues. CDR3 nucleotide sequence: TGCAGTGCTAGGACCGAAGCGGGGGGGCTCGCAGATACGCAGTATTTT. This sequence encodes CSARTEAGGLADTQYF.

The V gene is TRBV10-3, the J gene TRBJ1-2; TRBD1 matches at 8 bases. The germline gives CDR1 ENHRY, CDR2 SYGVKD. This CDR3 is built from 14 residues. Unmatched junction bases numbered 4, after V lost 0 bases and J lost 7 bases. The CDR3 nucleotides are TGTGCCATCAGTGAGTCGACAGGGGTAAGTGGCTACACCTTC. It is translated as CAISESTGVSGYTF.

The chain couples TRBV6-5 to TRBJ2-1; TRBD2 matches 14 bases. The germline gives CDR1 MNHEY, CDR2 SVGAGI. J lost 0 bases, V lost 3 bases, and 13 bases had no gene match. The CDR3 loop spans 21 amino acids. Here the CDR3 reads CASSYASPGLAGDSSYNEQFF. CDR3 sequence (DNA): TGTGCCAGCAGTTATGCGTCACCGGGACTAGCGGGGGATAGCTCCTACAATGAGCAGTTCTTC.

V usage is TRBV12-3 or TRBV12-4 and J usage is TRBJ1-4, with no clear D. The CDR3 is 14 residues long. V lost 6 bases, J lost 0 bases, and 8 bases lay in between. CDR3 loop: CASSTTTTNEKLFF. The CDR3 bases are TGTGCCAGCAGCACTACTACAACTAATGAAAAACTGTTTTTT.

The chain joins TRBV28 to TRBJ2-3; 7 bases agree with TRBD2. This CDR3 has 14 amino acids. Germline CDR1 is MDHEN and CDR2 is SYDVKM. Trimming removed 3 bases from V and 6 bases from J; junction bases left unmatched: 6. The DNA of the CDR3 is TGTGCCAGCAGTTTGAGTAGGGGAGGGGATACGCAGTATTTT. Translating it yields CASSLSRGGDTQYF.

The table lists this clonotype with a count of one. V is TRBV20-1 and J is TRBJ1-1; perhaps TRBD1 as D (6 bases). Trimming cost V 1 base and J 6 bases, with 15 bases left between them. The CDR3 runs 14 residues. Germline CDR1 and CDR2: DFQATT and SNEGSKA (reference sequence). CDR3 protein: CSARGGAQSAEAFF. For the CDR3, the DNA is TGCAGTGCTAGAGGGGGGGCGCAGAGCGCTGAAGCTTTCTTT.

The rearrangement uses TRBV7-3 and TRBJ2-3, with TRBD1 matching 8 bases. CDR1 SGHTA and CDR2 FQGTGA come from the germline V gene. CDR3 length: 13 amino acids. V was clipped by 10 bases and J by 5 bases; unmatched bases: 8. The CDR3 DNA reads as TGTGCCACATCCGGGACAGGAATAGATACGCAGTATTTT. Amino acids: CATSGTGIDTQYF.

V gene TRBV6-6 combines with J gene TRBJ1-2; TRBD1 matches 7 bases. Germline CDR1 MNHNY, CDR2 SVGAGI (reference sequence). V lost 7 bases, J lost 1 base, and 6 bases stayed unmatched. The CDR3 is 14 amino acids. This chain's CDR3 is CASTAGGINYGYTF. The CDR3 DNA follows: TGTGCCAGCACGGCAGGGGGTATTAACTATGGCTACACCTTC.

J is TRBJ2-5 and V is TRBV28; D is uncertain. Germline values: CDR1 MDHEN, CDR2 SYDVKM. V was clipped by 2 bases and J by 5 bases, with 9 bases between them. CDR3 length: 13 residues. The CDR3 loop is CASSLGHGETQYF. In nucleotides, the CDR3 is TGTGCCAGCAGTTTAGGTCATGGGGAGACCCAGTACTTC.

A few counts support this clonotype. The junction departs from germline at one end; a sequencing error may be responsible. The rearrangement uses TRBV20-1 and TRBJ2-1; a possible D gene is TRBD1 (6 bases). This CDR3 comprises 13 residues. CDR1 DFQATT and CDR2 SNEGSKA come from the germline V gene (reference sequence). In DNA form, the CDR3 reads TGCAGTGCTAGAGGCCACCGGGACAAGGAGCAGTTCTTC. Its translation: CSARGHRDKEQFF.

Comments on this clonotype: One end of the junction fails to match germline, which may point to a read error. The rearrangement joins TRBV7-2 to TRBJ1-2, with D unresolved. The CDR3 is 12 residues long. CDR1 and CDR2 from the germline V gene are SGHTA and FQGNSA. In nucleotides, the CDR3 is TGTGCCAGCAGCACCGTAAACTATGACTACACCTTC. Protein sequence: CASSTVNYDYTF.

The V gene is TRBV4-1, the J gene TRBJ2-1, with D perhaps matching TRBD2 (6 bases). The CDR3 is 15 residues long. The germline V and J ends were trimmed by 2 bases and 6 bases, with 14 bases remaining between them. Germline CDR1 MGHRA, CDR2 YSYEKL. This CDR3 is CASSQTRTKGNEQFF. CDR3 in DNA: TGCGCCAGCAGCCAAACCCGGACTAAAGGCAATGAGCAGTTCTTC.

CDR3 protein: CSARDEGRREKLFF. CDR3 DNA: TGCAGTGCTAGAGATGAGGGCCGAAGGGAAAAACTGTTTTTT. The chain employs TRBV20-1 and TRBJ1-4; D uncertain. The CDR3 loop spans 14 amino acids. V was pared by 0 bases and J by 8 bases, with 13 bases between. Germline CDR1 reads DFQATT; CDR2 reads SNEGSKA (reference sequence).

At least ten counts were recorded for this clonotype. The chain has TRBV14 and TRBJ2-3; TRBD2 agrees at 9 bases. Germline V CDR1 and CDR2: SGHDN, FVKESK. V shed 4 bases, J shed 1 base, and the junction held 6 bases outside the gene matches. The CDR3 is made up of 16 amino acids. The CDR3 loop reads CASSRRLAGGTDTQYF. The DNA of the CDR3 is TGTGCCAGCAGCCGGAGGTTAGCGGGGGGCACAGATACGCAGTATTTT.

This clonotype appeared a few times. This chain links TRBV4-1 with TRBJ2-7; D possibly matches TRBD1 or TRBD2 (6 bases each). Trimming removed 0 bases from V and 6 bases from J, with 12 bases in between. This CDR3 region has 14 residues. Germline loops: CDR1 MGHRA, CDR2 YSYEKL. CDR3 nucleotide sequence: TGCGCCAGCAGCCAAGAGTCGGGGGCCTTCGAGCAGTACTTC. It encodes CASSQESGAFEQYF.

The rearrangement uses TRBV7-2 and TRBJ2-7; D is perhaps TRBD2 (5 bases). The V and J ends lost 1 base and 4 bases respectively, with 14 bases between them. CDR3 length equals 15 residues. The germline gives CDR1 SGHTA, CDR2 FQGNSA. The CDR3 DNA is TGTGCCAGCAGCTTAGAACCGCTGCCGGGATACGAGCAGTACTTC. Translation gives CASSLEPLPGYEQYF.

The gene calls are TRBV7-8 and TRBJ1-5; no clear D. CDR3 length: 15 amino acids. V was clipped by 2 bases and J by 4 bases, with 12 bases between them. Germline V gene data show CDR1 as SGHVS and CDR2 as FQNEAQ. The CDR3 DNA is TGTGCCAGCAGCTTACTCTCGGACGCTAATCAGCCCCAGCATTTT. Translation: CASSLLSDANQPQHF.

The CDR3 region is CSAALPTGQGRTGELFF. CDR3 sequence (DNA): TGCAGTGCCGCACTCCCTACGGGGCAGGGAAGGACCGGGGAGCTGTTTTTT. V usage is TRBV20-1 and J usage is TRBJ2-2, with D possibly called TRBD1 or TRBD2 (5 bases each). The CDR3 loop spans 17 amino acids. Deletions cut 6 bases from V and 5 bases from J, with 25 bases between. The germline gives CDR1 DFQATT, CDR2 SNEGSKA (reference sequence).

V usage is TRBV6-5 and J usage is TRBJ2-5; D is perhaps TRBD2 (5 bases). The CDR3 extends over 14 amino acids. V dropped 3 bases and J dropped 4 bases, with 12 bases sitting between them. CDR1 MNHEY and CDR2 SVGAGI come from the germline V gene. The CDR3 DNA sequence: TGTGCCAGCAGTTATCGCCGGGAATCAGAGACCCAGTACTTC. Translated, it gives CASSYRRESETQYF.

In this sample, this clonotype turned up a few times. The chain joins TRBV28 to TRBJ2-4, with TRBD1 matching over 11 bases. CDR3 length: 16 amino acids. With V trimmed by 6 bases and J by 6 bases, 10 bases remained unmatched. The germline gives CDR1 MDHEN, CDR2 SYDVKM. CDR3 nucleotides: TGTGCCAGCAGAATCCGGGACAGGGGGGCCCTAAACATTCAGTACTTC. As protein: CASRIRDRGALNIQYF.

The count of this clonotype is one. CDR3 DNA: TGTGCCATCAGTGAGTTGACAGGGGCCTACAATGAGCAGTTCTTC. Its translation: CAISELTGAYNEQFF. V and J are TRBV10-3 and TRBJ2-1; 8 bases are a match to TRBD1. V was clipped by 1 base and J by 2 bases; unmatched bases: 1. Germline CDR1 and CDR2: ENHRY and SYGVKD. The CDR3 is 15 amino acids.

The chain is built from TRBV6-5 and TRBJ2-3; TRBD2 agrees at 13 bases. V lost 0 bases to trimming and J lost 11 bases; unmatched junction nucleotides: 14. This CDR3 is built from 18 residues. CDR1 MNHEY and CDR2 SVGAGI come from the germline V gene. Written as DNA, the CDR3 is TGTGCCAGCAGTTACTCGGGACTAGCGGGGTCCTCATCGGGTGTGCAGTATTTT. Translating it yields CASSYSGLAGSSSGVQYF.

Concerning this clonotype itself: A much larger clonotype is one base distant, so this may be a read error. The chain links TRBV12-3 or TRBV12-4 to TRBJ2-7, with a possible D match to TRBD2 (5 bases). The CDR3 is made up of 15 amino acids. CDR3 DNA sequence: TGTGCCGGCAGCTACGGTCTAGGGAGCTCCTACGAGCAGTACTTC. Translating gives CAGSYGLGSSYEQYF.

The V call is TRBV20-1, the J call TRBJ2-7; 9 nucleotides line up with TRBD1. The CDR3 runs to 12 residues. Germline loops: CDR1 DFQATT, CDR2 SNEGSKA (reference sequence). V trimming: 6 bases; J trimming: 3 bases; junction bases outside the gene matches: 3. CDR3 coding DNA: TGCAGTGCGGTGGGACAGGGCTACGAGCAGTACTTC. Its translation: CSAVGQGYEQYF.

V is TRBV6-4 and J is TRBJ1-5, with a tentative D call TRBD1 (6 bases). The ends were cut back, 10 bases at V and 3 bases at J, with 16 bases in the middle. This CDR3 region has 14 residues. Germline-derived CDR1 and CDR2 are MRHNA and SNTAGT. The CDR3 is CAKRGGRANQPQHF. The CDR3 DNA follows: TGTGCCAAAAGGGGGGGTAGGGCCAATCAGCCCCAGCATTTT.